This TCR beta chain was obtained from a study of shared clonotypes between healthy human individuals. General observations from the study: Donors were few, which limited the genetic and exposure-history diversity represented. Some clonotypes were shared by all four sorted-subset donors, while others were not shared. The non-shared ones had lower generation probabilities than the shared ones. Researchers found naive subsets generally carried larger estimated richness than memory subsets.

The CDR3 extends over 15 amino acids. Losses at the gene ends were 6 bases for V and 5 bases for J; bases not matched to a gene: 5. Germline assignment: CDR1 SNHLY and CDR2 FYNNEI. In regard to this clone: As yet, its antigen is unknown. The sample has other DNA sequences that encode this CDR3 too.

CD8 cells regarded as naive lacked CD45RO, were positively chosen for CCR7, and omitted terminally differentiated effector memory CD45RA+ cells. 200 to 250 ng DNA, approximately 30,000 T cell genomes, went into each sorted-subset replicate PCR. Some clones are missing from TCRdb's copy, which holds only in-frame ones; the method was immunoSEQ multiplex PCR. The sample carries approximately 650,000 clones, around 95% recorded once. This chain connects TRBV2 to TRBJ2-2; 11 nucleotides agree with TRBD2. The clonotype comes from a woman in her twenties or thirties in good health. The sequencing sample was made of naive CD8+ T cells sorted from blood. CDR3 amino acids: CASRVAGGGTGELFF. The DNA of the CDR3 is TGTGCCAGCAGAGTAGCGGGAGGGGGTACCGGGGAGCTGTTTTTT.